The T cell receptor beta chain under discussion was sequenced for a study of blood T cell repertoires in COVID-19 (dated by TCRdb to the early 2020s). Study-wide context: Samples from collaborators originated in the United States, Italy and Spain and spanned both the acute and convalescent phases of COVID-19. Samples came from the ongoing ImmuneRACE study (first 160 participants) plus 1,254 subjects from 6 global collaborators. Where available, HLA class I and class II types were obtained from metadata supplied by the sample provider rather than from assay-based typing. Deeply sampled blood TCRbeta repertoires from subjects exposed to, actively infected with, or recovered from COVID-19 were included in the dataset. The sample metadata nearly always contained a de-identified subject ID, COVID-19 status, age in years and sex. The material from the prospective study consisted of cDNA or gDNA derived from T cells, B-cell-depleted T cells, or PBMCs. The repertoires were made available in a free public database intended to serve as a resource for research on the immune response to SARS-CoV-2. Points the paper makes about the study in general: The amount of clinical and demographic metadata varied by source and participant and was provided uncurated.

With respect to this clone: It lacks a known antigen. Base qualities were left out, and no much larger clone turns up one base away.

The immunoSEQ Assay, a bias-controlled multiplex PCR, was used to amplify TCRbeta CDR3 regions from genomic DNA. In the original analysis: The number of nucleated cells in each sample was estimated by amplification of reference gene primers within the assay. To quantify the absolute abundance of each unique TCRbeta CDR3 rearrangement, sequence reads were collapsed and filtered. Productive Simpson clonality was computed per sample as the square root of Simpson's diversity index over productive rearrangements. TCRdb holds this immuneACCESS table with in-frame rearrangements only. Some clones are missing; in checked studies, unresolved V genes explain under half, and the rest has no known cause. V and J calls and clone size are copied from that table; D and trimming were computed from the DNA. Counted in this sample were 100,000 to 150,000 clones; roughly 87% of them appeared once. 7.7% of the sample is held by the ten biggest clonotypes.

The collaborating institutions used their own protocols to collect whole blood in K2EDTA tubes. Collaborator samples were shipped for TCRbeta analysis as frozen whole blood, isolated PBMCs, or DNA extracted from either sample type. The CDR3, from cysteine to phenylalanine, totals 14 residues. Of the read, only the CDR3 DNA is kept; its 42 bases are in frame from base 1. Deletion took 2 bases off V and 0 bases off J, with a span of 7 bases between the germline ends. From a lookup of the germline V gene (reference sequence), CDR1 and CDR2 are GTSNPN and SVGIG. Recombination joined TRBV30 with TRBJ1-4; no confident D gene assignment can be made. The receptor was isolated from a human donor in a cohort sampled during active COVID-19. The sequencing input was peripheral blood. The CDR3 reads as follows: CAWSRLATNEKLFF. The nucleotides are TGTGCCTGGAGTCGTCTAGCAACTAATGAAAAACTGTTTTTT.